The following is a T cell receptor beta chain sequence with its context. The sample is drawn from a study of shared clonotypes between healthy human individuals. The CDR3 loop spans 15 amino acids. Trimming shortened V by 3 bases and J by 3 bases, and 15 bases separated the two germline ends. Germline V CDR1 and CDR2: SNHLY, FYNNEI. The table came from immunoSEQ multiplex PCR; TCRdb's copy has only in-frame clones and leaves some out. The sample holds under 550,000 clones, 90% to 96% seen once. The sequence was obtained from a woman aged 25-40 years in good health. Sample: naive CD4+ T cells sorted from blood. The subset denotes: CD45RA+ positively selected. This chain uses TRBV2 with TRBJ2-7; no definite D call. CDR3 DNA: TGTGCCAGCAGTGAGAGCGAGGCCTCTCTCTACGAGCAGTACTTC. Amino acids: CASSESEASLYEQYF. The full variable domain, completed using reference TRBV2 and TRBJ2-7, is EPEVTQTPSHQVTQMGQEVILRCVPISNHLYFYWYRQILGQKVEFLVSFYNNEISEKSEIFDDQFSVERPDGSNFTLKIRSTKLEDSAMYFCASSESEASLYEQYFGPGTRLTVT.